This note documents a single T cell receptor beta chain sequence. Its specific antigen is unknown. Qualities for individual bases were not recorded, and no much larger clone is one base off. The donors were healthy, HIV-negative adults with no recently reported acute infections or vaccinations. All donors were Caucasian adults living in Nashville, Tennessee, USA. Magnetic negative selection was used to enrich CD4+ T cells, after which naive cells were positively selected on CD45RA and the negative fraction became the memory subset. After blood collection by leukapheresis, PBMCs were isolated using Ficoll-Histopaque density gradient centrifugation and then cryopreserved in the vapor phase of liquid nitrogen. Purity and quantity of every magnetically sorted T cell population were checked by analytical flow cytometry. Each sorted fraction had its genomic DNA isolated and then quantified by UV absorbance on a Nanodrop 2000c.

Using the deep immunoSEQ assay, multiplex PCR amplified TCR CDR3 regions from genomic DNA. Extracted genomic DNA from each cell subset was spread evenly across all wells of several immunoSEQ 96-well plates, with each plate serving as a replicate. For sorted subsets, around 200 ng genomic DNA, equal to 30,000 or so T cell genomes, was loaded into each replicate PCR. Purified libraries were measured with a Qubit 3.0 fluorometer, size-checked on a Bioanalyzer 2100, and measured again with the KAPA Library Quantification kit. Each immunoSEQ 96-well plate was sequenced on its own single-read 150-cycle Illumina NextSeq 550 flow cell. Per the source publication's procedure: Because only junctional sequences without quality scores were contained in the immunoSEQ output, filtering matching that applied to full-length reads could not be performed. Sequences were annotated with PyIR, a Python wrapper for IgBLAST v1.9, and V/J genes and CDR3 were assigned using IMGT germline references. Any read was removed if the V/J assignment was weak (E-value above 1e-6), the CDR3 was missing, or the read contained stop codons, out-of-frame junctions, or ambiguous translated residues. V3J clonotypes were defined as sequences sharing an identical inferred V gene, J gene, and CDR3 amino acid sequence. The percentage overlap between two repertoires was calculated by dividing the number of shared unique clonotypes by the size of the smaller repertoire. Three approaches were used to assess repertoire richness: RTK rarefaction, the Chao1 estimator, and Recon v2.1 estimates of unobserved clonotypes. OLGA was used to compute generation probabilities for all TCRbeta clonotypes that the gDNA method yielded from a handful of donors. TCRdb stores this immuneACCESS table with in-frame sequences only. Part of the clones is absent; in the studies checked, under half of the shortfall reflects unresolved V genes, and no reason is known for the rest. The V and J calls and clone size are taken from that table; D and trimming were inferred from the DNA. The table for this sample lists roughly 2.5 million clones; around nine tenths of them were counted only once. In total, the top ten clones hold over 0.12% of the sample.

The cysteine opens and the phenylalanine closes a CDR3 of 12 amino acids. Only the CDR3 part of the read is kept: 36 bases, read in frame from the first base. V and J are truncated by 10 bases and 2 bases respectively, leaving an intervening sequence of 11 bases. The germline V gene specifies MDHEN as CDR1 and SYDVKM as CDR2. The data were taken from a study of shared clonotypes between healthy human individuals (dated by TCRdb to 2018 to 2021). Concerning the study at large: A few men and two women, aged 18 to 49 years, made up the cohort. For each donor, CD4 naive and CD4 memory were each given three plates, CD8 naive was given two plates, and CD8 memory was given one plate. To estimate repertoire size and how much clonotypes are shared between individuals, the study performed deep sequencing of blood TCR repertoires from five healthy adults. Different laboratories and diverse techniques were used to prepare libraries and sequence TCR repertoires, to increase sequencing depth and limit assay-specific biases. Between about 0.94 and 10 billion PBMCs per donor were obtained by leukapheresis.

Overall study results and their limits: When a handful of donors were compared, the shared fraction of clonotypes was about 5.5% for naive CD4, 3.5% for naive CD8, 2% to 2.5% for memory CD4, and less than 0.45% for memory CD8. Rarefaction of sorted-subset datasets indicated incomplete sequencing despite the large sequencing depth. Only blood was sampled, and tissue TCR repertoires likely differ from those in blood. Compared with non-shared clonotypes, the clonotypes found in all four sorted-subset donors had higher generation probabilities. Pairwise subsampling indicated that sequencing depth was expected to affect the degree of clonotype sharing among donors. Because the study included a small number of donors, the genetic and exposure-history diversity represented was limited. Naive subsets generally had larger estimated clonotype richness than memory subsets did.

In this chain, TRBV28 is recombined with TRBJ1-1; no confident D gene assignment can be made. This TCR came from a young man in good health. Sequenced sample: naive CD4+ T cells sorted from blood. Per the publication, the cell subset or site label means: CD45RA+ positively selected. The DNA sequence reads TGTGCCACCGTCAGGTACAACACTGAAGCTTTCTTT. Its product reads: CATVRYNTEAFF.